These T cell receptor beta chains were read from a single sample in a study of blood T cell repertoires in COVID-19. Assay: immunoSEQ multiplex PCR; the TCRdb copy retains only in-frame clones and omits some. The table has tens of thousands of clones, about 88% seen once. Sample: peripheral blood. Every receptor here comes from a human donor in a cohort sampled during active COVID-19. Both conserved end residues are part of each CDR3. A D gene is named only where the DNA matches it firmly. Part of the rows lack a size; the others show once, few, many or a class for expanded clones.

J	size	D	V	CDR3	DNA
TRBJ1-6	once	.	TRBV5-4	CASSLDRDSSPLHF	TGTGCCAGCAGCTTGGACAGGGATAGCTCACCCCTCCACTTT
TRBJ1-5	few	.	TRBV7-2	CASSLGQAHQPQHF	TGTGCCAGCAGCTTAGGACAGGCCCATCAGCCCCAGCATTTT
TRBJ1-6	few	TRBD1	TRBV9	CASSSRGLNNSPLHF	TGTGCCAGCAGCTCTAGGGGGCTTAATAATTCACCCCTCCACTTT
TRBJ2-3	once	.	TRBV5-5	CASSGPTLGDTQYF	TGTGCCAGCAGCGGTCCTACCCTCGGGGATACGCAGTATTTT
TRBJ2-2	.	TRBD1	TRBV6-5	CASSSRTGSLPGELFF	TGTGCCAGCAGTTCGCGGACAGGGAGCCTCCCCGGGGAGCTGTTTTTT
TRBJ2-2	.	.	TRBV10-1	CASSESRGPRWTGELFF	TGCGCCAGCAGTGAGTCGAGAGGGCCGCGGTGGACCGGGGAGCTGTTTTTT
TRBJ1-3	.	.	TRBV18	CASSPRRQDGNTIYF	TGTGCCAGCTCACCACGGAGGCAGGATGGGAACACCATATATTTT
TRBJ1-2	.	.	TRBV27	CASSKDTNYGYTF	TGTGCCAGCAGCAAGGACACGAACTATGGCTACACCTTC
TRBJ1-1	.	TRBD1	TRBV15	CATSFPGQGSAEAFF	TGTGCCACCAGCTTCCCTGGACAGGGTAGCGCTGAAGCTTTCTTT
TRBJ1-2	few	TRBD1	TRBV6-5	CASSLQGRRGYTF	TGTGCCAGCAGTTTACAGGGGCGGCGTGGCTACACCTTC
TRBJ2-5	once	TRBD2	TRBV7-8	CASSHLAGETQYF	TGTGCCAGCAGTCACTTAGCGGGGGAGACCCAGTACTTC
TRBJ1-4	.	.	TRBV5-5	CASSSGQSGEKLFF	TGTGCCAGCAGCTCAGGACAGTCAGGGGAAAAACTGTTTTTT
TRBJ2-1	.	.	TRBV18	CASSPAGGSYNEQFF	TGTGCCAGCTCACCAGCCGGGGGTTCCTACAATGAGCAGTTCTTC
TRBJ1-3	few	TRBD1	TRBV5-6	CASSYRGLSGNTIYF	TGTGCCAGCAGCTATAGGGGGCTTTCAGGAAACACCATATATTTT
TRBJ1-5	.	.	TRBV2	CASRAEGNQPQHF	TGTGCCAGCAGAGCGGAAGGCAATCAGCCCCAGCATTTT
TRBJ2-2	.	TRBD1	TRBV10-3	CAISGPGQGPNTGELFF	TGTGCCATCAGTGGGCCGGGACAGGGACCGAACACCGGGGAGCTGTTTTTT
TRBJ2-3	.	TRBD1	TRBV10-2	CASRLTGGTQYF	TGCGCCAGCAGGTTGACAGGGGGTACGCAGTATTTT
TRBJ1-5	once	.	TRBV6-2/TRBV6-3	CASSYPPTVSNQPQHF	TGTGCCAGCAGTTACCCCCCTACAGTTAGCAATCAGCCCCAGCATTTT
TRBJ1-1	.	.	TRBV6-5	CASSPDRRLNTEAFF	TGTGCCAGCAGTCCAGACAGGAGATTGAACACTGAAGCTTTCTTT
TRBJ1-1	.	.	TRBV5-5	CASSFEPSGAEAFF	TGTGCCAGCAGCTTTGAACCTTCAGGCGCTGAAGCTTTCTTT
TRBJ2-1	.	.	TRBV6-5	CASSRWQGYEQFF	TGTGCCAGCAGTCGGTGGCAGGGGTATGAGCAGTTCTTC
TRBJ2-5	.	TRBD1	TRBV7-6	CASSALTGKETQYF	TGTGCCAGCAGCGCCCTGACAGGGAAAGAGACCCAGTACTTC
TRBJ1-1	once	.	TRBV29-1	CSVDWQSTEAFF	TGCAGCGTCGACTGGCAGTCCACTGAAGCTTTCTTT
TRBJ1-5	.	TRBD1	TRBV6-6	CASSFPGGAGNQPQHF	TGTGCCAGCAGTTTTCCAGGGGGCGCAGGCAATCAGCCCCAGCATTTT
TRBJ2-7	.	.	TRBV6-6	CASSLGRTYEQYF	TGTGCCAGCAGTTTGGGGAGGACCTACGAGCAGTACTTC
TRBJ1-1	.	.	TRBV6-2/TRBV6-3	CASSYGGGTEAFF	TGTGCCAGCAGTTACGGCGGCGGCACTGAAGCTTTCTTT
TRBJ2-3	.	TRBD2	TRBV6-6	CASSPPPRGASTQYF	TGTGCCAGCAGTCCCCCCCCGCGGGGGGCGAGTACGCAGTATTTT
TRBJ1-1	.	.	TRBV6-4	CASSDMTGTEAFF	TGTGCCAGCAGTGACATGACGGGGACTGAAGCTTTCTTT
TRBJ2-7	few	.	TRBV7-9	CASSSGGPHEQYF	TGTGCCAGCAGCTCGGGGGGCCCGCACGAGCAGTACTTC
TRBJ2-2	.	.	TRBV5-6	CASSPDEGLRNTGELFF	TGTGCCAGCAGCCCAGACGAGGGACTTCGGAACACCGGGGAGCTGTTTTTT
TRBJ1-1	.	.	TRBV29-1	CSGRVLERNTEAFF	TGCAGCGGGCGGGTCCTAGAACGGAACACTGAAGCTTTCTTT
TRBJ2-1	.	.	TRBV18	CASSPARAGNEQFF	TGTGCCAGCTCACCAGCCCGCGCAGGGAATGAGCAGTTCTTC
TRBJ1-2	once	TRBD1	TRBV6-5	CASSYLDRASGYTF	TGTGCCAGCAGTTACTTGGACAGGGCTTCTGGCTACACCTTC
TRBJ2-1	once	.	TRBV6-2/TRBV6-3	CASSYMYSYNEQFF	TGTGCCAGCAGTTACATGTACTCCTACAATGAGCAGTTCTTC
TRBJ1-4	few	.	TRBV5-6	CASSATGQRFEKLFF	TGTGCCAGCAGCGCCACGGGACAACGATTTGAAAAACTGTTTTTT
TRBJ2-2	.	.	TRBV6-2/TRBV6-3	CASSSYVELFF	TGTGCCAGCAGCTCCTATGTCGAGCTGTTTTTT
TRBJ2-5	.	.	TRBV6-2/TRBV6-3	CASSYSGRETQYF	TGTGCCAGCAGTTACTCTGGGAGAGAGACCCAGTACTTC
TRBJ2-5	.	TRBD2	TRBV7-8	CASSLGRLAGFSGETQYF	TGTGCCAGCAGCTTAGGGCGACTAGCGGGATTTTCGGGAGAGACCCAGTACTTC
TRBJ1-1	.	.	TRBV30	CAWSVEVGGSTEAFF	TGTGCCTGGAGTGTAGAAGTAGGGGGTAGCACTGAAGCTTTCTTT
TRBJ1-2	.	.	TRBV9	CASSVTSTLRYGYTF	TGTGCCAGCAGCGTCACCTCGACACTCCGTTATGGCTACACCTTC
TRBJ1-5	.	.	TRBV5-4	CASSFRESNQPQHF	TGTGCCAGCAGCTTTCGGGAGAGCAATCAGCCCCAGCATTTT
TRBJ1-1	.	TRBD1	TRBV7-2	CASSTPRQGNTEAFF	TGTGCCAGCAGCACCCCTCGACAGGGGAACACTGAAGCTTTCTTT
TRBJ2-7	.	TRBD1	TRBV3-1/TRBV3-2	CASSQVGGENEQYF	TGTGCCAGCAGCCAAGTAGGGGGCGAGAACGAGCAGTACTTC
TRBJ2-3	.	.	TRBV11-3	CASSLGRADTQYF	TGTGCCAGCAGCTTAGGACGGGCAGATACGCAGTATTTT
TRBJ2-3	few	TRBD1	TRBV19	CASSTRQGARGTDTQYF	TGTGCCAGTAGTACAAGACAGGGGGCGAGGGGCACAGATACGCAGTATTTT
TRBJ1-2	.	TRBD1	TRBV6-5	CASSDGTGRGYTF	TGTGCCAGCAGCGACGGGACAGGGCGAGGCTACACCTTC
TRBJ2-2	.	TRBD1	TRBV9	CASSPRQGTGELFF	TGTGCCAGCAGCCCAAGACAGGGAACCGGGGAGCTGTTTTTT
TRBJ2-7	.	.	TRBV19	CASSIGGGRAYEQYF	TGTGCCAGTAGTATCGGAGGGGGCAGGGCCTACGAGCAGTACTTC
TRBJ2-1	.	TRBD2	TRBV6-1	CASSEGLAVYNEQFF	TGTGCCAGCAGTGAGGGACTAGCGGTCTACAATGAGCAGTTCTTC
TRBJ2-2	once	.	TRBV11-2	CASSFTTDTGELFF	TGTGCCAGCAGCTTTACTACCGACACCGGGGAGCTGTTTTTT
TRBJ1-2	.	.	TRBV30	CAWSATSNYGYTF	TGTGCCTGGAGTGCCACATCTAACTATGGCTACACCTTC
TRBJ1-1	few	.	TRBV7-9	CASSFGTGNPAFF	TGTGCCAGCAGCTTTGGTACAGGGAATCCGGCTTTCTTT